The 29 T cell receptor beta chains in this list originate from one sample, sequenced in a study of OX40 agonist ivuxolimab in advanced cancers. To prepare the library, the immunoSEQ multiplex PCR assay was applied. The source is immuneACCESS, and TCRdb retained only in-frame sequences with V and J called. Part of the clones is not carried over; for the studies checked, unresolved V genes explain less than half of this, and the remainder is unexplained. The sample table contains approximately 86,000 clones; only one count was recorded for approximately 91% of them. Of the sample, more than 0.25% falls within the top ten clones. The sample in question was CD4+ or CD8+ T cells sorted from blood, obtained in a trial of the OX40 agonist ivuxolimab. These receptor sequences come from an adult with an advanced solid tumor such as melanoma, head and neck, liver or kidney cancer.

CDR3 sequence (DNA): TGTGCCAGTGCACCGGGACAGGGTTCCCGCGAGCAGTACTTC. Amino acid sequence: CASAPGQGSREQYF. The V and J genes are TRBV19 and TRBJ2-7, with 9 bases fitting TRBD1. CDR1 and CDR2 (germline): LNHDA, SQIVND (reference sequence). The V and J ends lost 8 bases and 6 bases, in that order; junction bases with no gene match: 11. The CDR3 runs to 14 residues.

The chain carries TRBV4-1 and TRBJ2-5; TRBD1 is a possible D gene (6 bases). The CDR3 totals 15 residues. V lost 2 bases and J lost 5, with 15 bases in between. Germline CDR1 is MGHRA and CDR2 is YSYEKL. The CDR3 DNA reads TGCGCCAGCAGCCAACCAGGGGCTGGGGGCGAGACCCAGTACTTC. It specifies CASSQPGAGGETQYF.

The chain has TRBV5-6 and TRBJ1-1, with D possibly TRBD1 on 6 matching bases. The CDR3 contains 15 residues. With 5 bases removed from V and 4 bases from J, the gap between germline ends came to 18 bases. From germline, CDR1 is SGHDT and CDR2 YYEEEE. The CDR3: CASRGRWTVITEAFF. CDR3 sequence (DNA): TGTGCCAGCAGGGGTCGATGGACAGTTATCACTGAAGCTTTCTTT.

The V and J genes are TRBV7-9 and TRBJ2-2; 10 nucleotides align to TRBD1. With 3 bases clipped from V and 5 bases from J, the junction kept 3 bases outside the gene matches. Germline V gene data show CDR1 as SEHNR and CDR2 as FQNEAQ (reference sequence). The CDR3 is 15 amino acids. The CDR3 spells CASSFDRGLTGELFF. CDR3 coding DNA: TGTGCCAGCAGCTTCGACAGGGGGCTGACCGGGGAGCTGTTTTTT.

The genes are TRBV23-1 and TRBJ2-7, with TRBD2 as a possible D gene (5 bases). TRBV23-1 is flagged as an ORF with uncertain function. V gave up 3 bases and J gave up 3 bases, with 18 bases separating them. CDR3 length: 16 amino acids. CDR3 amino acids: CASSHIVRVALYEQYF. The DNA for the CDR3 is TGCGCCAGCAGTCATATCGTGCGGGTTGCCCTCTACGAGCAGTACTTC.

The chain carries TRBV14 and TRBJ1-2; no definite D call. CDR3 length: 14 amino acids. Trimming shortened V by 1 base and J by 8 bases, and 14 bases separated the two germline ends. The germline V gene encodes CDR1 SGHDN and CDR2 FVKESK. CDR3 DNA: TGTGCCAGCAGCCAAGGGACTGAGCTACGGGGCTACACCTTC. It codes for CASSQGTELRGYTF.

The rearrangement uses TRBV2 and TRBJ2-7; TRBD2 matches at 7 bases. This CDR3 is built from 14 residues. The J segment lost 4 bases and the V segment lost 6 bases, leaving 9 bases of the junction unmatched. The germline gives CDR1 SNHLY, CDR2 FYNNEI. CDR3 bases: TGTGCCAGCAGGCCCGGGACTACAGCTTACGAGCAGTACTTC. Its protein product is CASRPGTTAYEQYF.

This chain connects TRBV29-1 to TRBJ2-1; D gene unclear. Trimming left V 1 base short and J 0 bases short, with 13 bases between. The CDR3 is made up of 16 amino acids. CDR1 and CDR2 (germline): SQVTM, ANQGSEA. CDR3 in amino acids: CSVEASRGLSYNEQFF. For the CDR3, the DNA is TGCAGCGTTGAAGCCTCACGAGGCCTCTCCTACAATGAGCAGTTCTTC.

The CDR3 region has the DNA TGTGCCAGCAGCCTGGGACCGGGATTCTACGAGCAGTACTTC. This sequence encodes CASSLGPGFYEQYF. The J gene is TRBJ2-7, the V gene TRBV7-8; D tentatively fits TRBD1 or TRBD2 (5 bases each). With 5 bases removed from V and 3 bases from J, the gap between germline ends came to 14 bases. The CDR3 extends over 14 amino acids. CDR1 SGHVS and CDR2 FQNEAQ come from the germline V gene.

This chain connects TRBV2 to TRBJ2-3, with TRBD2 identical over 8 bases. This CDR3 is built from 14 residues. V lost 8 bases, J lost 7 bases, and 11 bases stayed unmatched. The germline gives CDR1 SNHLY, CDR2 FYNNEI. The CDR3, as DNA: TGTGCCAGCCTGTTCGGGACTAGTTCAAATACGCAGTATTTT. Protein: CASLFGTSSNTQYF.

V usage is TRBV27 and J usage is TRBJ2-5; D unclear. The CDR3 length is 15 residues. Between the trimmed V and J ends, which lost 3 bases and 5 bases, there was a span of 16 bases. Germline values: CDR1 MNHEY, CDR2 SMNVEV (reference sequence). CDR3 sequence: CASSLAPTGIETQYF. The CDR3 bases are TGTGCCAGCAGTTTGGCACCCACGGGTATTGAGACCCAGTACTTC.

This sequence joins TRBV7-2 and TRBJ2-3; D uncertain. CDR1 SGHTA and CDR2 FQGNSA come from the germline V gene. The CDR3 sequence is 15 residues long. V dropped 2 bases and J dropped 5 bases, with 14 bases sitting between them. CDR3 region: CASSLRPSAVDTQYF. Here the CDR3 DNA reads TGTGCCAGCAGCTTAAGGCCCTCCGCCGTAGATACGCAGTATTTT.

V usage is TRBV6-1 and J usage is TRBJ2-3; no reliable D call. Deletions cut 6 bases from V and 0 bases from J, with 13 bases between. This CDR3 spans 15 amino acids. Germline CDR1 MNHNS, CDR2 SASEGT. This chain's CDR3 is CASSELGVSTDTQYF. The CDR3 DNA reads TGTGCCAGCAGCGAACTTGGGGTTAGCACAGATACGCAGTATTTT.

This sequence joins TRBV28 and TRBJ1-5; 8 nucleotides match TRBD1. The V gene end was trimmed by 4 bases and the J gene end by 7 bases; junction bases not matched to a gene: 6. The CDR3 totals 14 residues. Germline V gene data show CDR1 as MDHEN and CDR2 as SYDVKM. CDR3 in DNA: TGTGCCAGCAGTTCAGCAGGGGGCAGCCAGCCCCAGCATTTT. It translates to CASSSAGGSQPQHF.

This chain uses TRBV28 with TRBJ1-5; D gene ambiguous. V shed 2 bases and J shed 0 bases, with 11 bases lying between them. Germline CDR1 is MDHEN and CDR2 is SYDVKM. This CDR3 is 16 amino acids long. Here the CDR3 reads CASSLLRTYSNQPQHF. CDR3 sequence (DNA): TGTGCCAGCAGTTTACTGAGGACGTATAGCAATCAGCCCCAGCATTTT.

The V call is TRBV5-1, the J call TRBJ2-1, with D possibly being TRBD1 (6 bases). The length of the CDR3 is 15 residues. The ends were cut back, 5 bases at V and 4 bases at J, with 16 bases in the middle. Germline CDR1 and CDR2: SGHRS and YFSETQ. This CDR3 reads CASRTTGTLYNEQFF. The CDR3 nucleotides are TGCGCCAGCAGAACCACCGGGACATTGTACAATGAGCAGTTCTTC.

The chain recombines TRBV18 with TRBJ2-1; D gene uncertain. The V end was cut by 3 bases, the J end by 7 bases, with 10 bases between. From germline, CDR1 is KGHSH and CDR2 LQKENI. The CDR3 runs 13 residues. CDR3 DNA sequence: TGTGCCAGCTCACCTACTCTAAGGAATGAGCAGTTCTTC. Translating gives CASSPTLRNEQFF. Drawing the rest from reference TRBV18 and TRBJ2-1, the complete variable domain is NAGVMQNPRHLVRRRGQEARLRCSPMKGHSHVYWYRQLPEEGLKFMVYLQKENIIDESGMPKERFSAEFPKEGPSILRIQQVVRGDSAAYFCASSPTLRNEQFFGPGTRLTVL.

Only one count was recorded for this clone. The chain uses TRBV6-5 and TRBJ1-5, with a weak D call TRBD1 (5 bases). The CDR3 extends over 13 amino acids. The germline CDR1 and CDR2 sequences are MNHEY and SVGAGI. Trimming removed 4 bases from V and 2 bases from J, with 6 bases in between. For the CDR3, the DNA is TGTGCCAGCAGTTGGGACGGCAATCAGCCCCAGCATTTT. It is translated as CASSWDGNQPQHF.

CDR3 residues: CASSPRSQGAGNEKLFF. The CDR3 DNA is TGTGCCAGCTCACCCAGAAGTCAGGGGGCAGGCAACGAAAAACTGTTTTTT. The genes are TRBV18 and TRBJ1-4; 8 bases line up with TRBD1. Germline loops: CDR1 KGHSH, CDR2 LQKENI. Trimming took 3 bases from V and 8 from J; bases not matched to a gene: 14. This CDR3 has 17 amino acids.

J is TRBJ2-1 and V is TRBV11-3; 8 bases match TRBD2. CDR1 SGHNT and CDR2 YENEEA come from the germline V gene. The CDR3 sequence is 16 residues long. V was clipped by 2 bases and J by 9 bases; unmatched bases: 12. The CDR3 DNA reads as TGTGCCAGCAGCTTAACGGCGGGAGGAAGGTACGGTGAGCAGTTCTTC. Amino acid sequence: CASSLTAGGRYGEQFF.

The rearrangement uses TRBV5-4 and TRBJ2-3; TRBD2 aligns across 10 bases. V lost 1 base, J lost 7 bases, and 6 bases stayed unmatched. The CDR3 runs to 15 residues. Looked up from germline, CDR1 is SGHNT and CDR2 is YYREEE (reference sequence). The CDR3 spells CASSLKREGGYTQYF. In nucleotides, the CDR3 is TGTGCCAGCAGCTTGAAGCGGGAGGGGGGGTATACGCAGTATTTT.

The chain carries TRBV5-6 and TRBJ2-6; 10 positions match TRBD1. V lost 0 bases, J lost 4 bases, and 7 bases stayed unmatched. CDR1 and CDR2 from the germline V gene are SGHDT and YYEEEE. The CDR3 is 18 amino acids. CDR3 sequence (DNA): TGTGCCAGCAGCTTGGTAGACAGGGGGCTAAGCGGGGCCAACGTCCTGACTTTC. Protein: CASSLVDRGLSGANVLTF.

CDR3 protein: CASSRGETAKNIQYF. As DNA, the CDR3 is TGTGCCAGCAGCCGTGGGGAGACAGCCAAAAACATTCAGTACTTC. The chain is built from TRBV7-9 and TRBJ2-4, with D perhaps matching TRBD2 (5 bases). V was cut by 5 bases and J by 0 bases, with 11 bases left in between. The CDR3 loop spans 15 amino acids. In germline, CDR1 is SEHNR, CDR2 FQNEAQ (reference sequence).

This rearrangement joins TRBV7-2 to TRBJ2-1, with 10 bases fitting TRBD2. The CDR3 has 16 residues. The germline V gene encodes CDR1 SGHTA and CDR2 FQGNSA. The J segment lost 6 bases and the V segment lost 3 bases, leaving 8 bases of the junction unmatched. The DNA for the CDR3 is TGTGCCAGCAGCTTGCTGGGCAGCGGGAGGGGCAATGAGCAGTTCTTC. Amino acid sequence: CASSLLGSGRGNEQFF.

The chain recombines TRBV5-6 with TRBJ2-3, with D possibly TRBD2 on 5 matching bases. The germline V gene encodes CDR1 SGHDT and CDR2 YYEEEE. The V gene lost 2 bases and the J gene lost 6 bases, with 13 bases spanning the gap. The CDR3 sequence is 14 residues long. The CDR3 bases are TGTGCCAGCAGCTTACCCGTGGAGGCGGATACGCAGTATTTT. Protein product: CASSLPVEADTQYF. Variable domain in full (rest from reference TRBV5-6 and TRBJ2-3): DAGVTQSPTHLIKTRGQQVTLRCSPKSGHDTVSWYQQALGQGPQFIFQYYEEEERQRGNFPDRFSGHQFPNYSSELNVNALLLGDSALYLCASSLPVEADTQYFGPGTRLTVL.

The chain is built from TRBV10-3 and TRBJ2-4, with a tentative D call TRBD1 (6 bases). The germline V and J ends were trimmed by 0 bases and 0 bases, with 6 bases remaining between them. Germline V CDR1 and CDR2: ENHRY, SYGVKD. This CDR3 has 15 amino acids. In DNA form, the CDR3 reads TGTGCCATCAGTGAGTCACAGGGAGCCAAAAACATTCAGTACTTC. It codes for CAISESQGAKNIQYF.

This clone was counted a single time. This chain joins TRBV6-4 and TRBJ2-4; 7 bases are shared with TRBD1. Germline V lookup: CDR1 MRHNA, CDR2 SNTAGT. Trimming took 4 bases from V and 2 from J; bases not matched to a gene: 8. CDR3 length: 16 residues. This chain's CDR3 is CASSVVPGQTKNIQYF. CDR3 in DNA: TGTGCCAGCAGTGTCGTGCCGGGACAGACCAAAAACATTCAGTACTTC.

The gene calls are TRBV18 and TRBJ2-1, with a possible D match to TRBD1 (6 bases). This CDR3 has 15 residues. The germline V gene encodes CDR1 KGHSH and CDR2 LQKENI. V gave up 5 bases and J gave up 4 bases, with 15 bases separating them. The CDR3 loop is CASSSTGTRYNEQFF. CDR3 coding DNA: TGTGCCAGCTCATCCACCGGGACACGATACAATGAGCAGTTCTTC.

The chain joins TRBV6-1 to TRBJ2-7; D perhaps matches TRBD1 (6 bases). Germline lookup yields CDR1 MNHNS and CDR2 SASEGT. The CDR3 spans 14 residues. V lost 3 bases and J lost 2, with 11 bases in between. In DNA, the CDR3 is TGTGCCAGCAGTGATAACAGGGTGGCCTACGAGCAGTACTTC. As protein: CASSDNRVAYEQYF.